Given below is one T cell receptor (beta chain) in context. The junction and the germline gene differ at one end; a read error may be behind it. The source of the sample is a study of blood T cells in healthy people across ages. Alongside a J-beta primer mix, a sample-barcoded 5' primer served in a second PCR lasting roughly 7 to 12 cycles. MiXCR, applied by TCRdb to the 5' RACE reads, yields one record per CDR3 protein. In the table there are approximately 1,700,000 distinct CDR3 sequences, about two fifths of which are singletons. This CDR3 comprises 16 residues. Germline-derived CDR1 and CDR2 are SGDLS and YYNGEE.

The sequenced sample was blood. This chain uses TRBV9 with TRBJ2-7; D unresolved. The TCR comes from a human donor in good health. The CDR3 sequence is CACSVGSLPSSYEQYF. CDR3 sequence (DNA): TGTGCCTGCAGCGTAGGAAGCCTGCCGAGCTCCTACGAGCAGTACTTC.